A single sample gave rise to the 28 T cell receptor beta chains below, sequenced in a study of blood T cell repertoires in COVID-19. Profiled with immunoSEQ multiplex PCR; TCRdb holds only in-frame clones, not every one. This table has approximately 210,000 clones, around 87% appearing once. Sequenced sample: PBMCs or T cells enriched from blood (not recorded which). The receptors derive from a woman in her twenties or thirties who had recovered from COVID-19.

CDR3 protein: CASTLQGQPQHF. The CDR3 bases are TGTGCCAGCACCCTCCAGGGCCAGCCCCAGCATTTT. This chain uses TRBV28 with TRBJ1-5; perhaps TRBD1 as D (5 bases). V was trimmed by 7 bases and J by 7 bases, leaving 11 bases between them. The CDR3 totals 12 residues. Germline lookup yields CDR1 MDHEN and CDR2 SYDVKM.

This sequence joins TRBV4-2 and TRBJ1-1, with TRBD1 identical over 7 bases. CDR1 and CDR2 from the germline V gene are LGHNA and YNFKEQ. J gave up 0 bases and V 4 bases, and 5 bases lay outside the gene matches. CDR3 length equals 15 residues. The CDR3 spells CASSRLGQLNTEAFF. DNA of the CDR3: TGTGCCAGCAGCCGCCTGGGACAGCTGAACACTGAAGCTTTCTTT.

J is TRBJ2-2 and V is TRBV3-1 (or the pseudogene TRBV3-2); 9 nucleotides line up with TRBD1. Germline V lookup: CDR1 LGHDT, CDR2 YNNKEL (reference sequence). The CDR3 contains 16 residues. Unmatched junction bases numbered 4, after V lost 3 bases and J lost 2 bases. The CDR3 is CASSHGTGQNTGELFF. As DNA, the CDR3 is TGTGCCAGCAGCCATGGGACAGGGCAAAACACCGGGGAGCTGTTTTTT.

The gene calls are TRBV19 and TRBJ2-5; D remains unclear. Germline V lookup: CDR1 LNHDA, CDR2 SQIVND (reference sequence). This CDR3 region has 14 residues. V dropped 2 bases and J dropped 3 bases, with 10 bases sitting between them. The CDR3 spells CASSINGAKETQYF. CDR3 coding DNA: TGTGCCAGTAGTATAAATGGTGCGAAAGAGACCCAGTACTTC.

V and J are TRBV7-6 and TRBJ2-1; 9 positions match TRBD2. From germline, CDR1 is SGHVS and CDR2 FNYEAQ. V trimming: 5 bases; J trimming: 4 bases; junction bases outside the gene matches: 3. This CDR3 has 14 amino acids. CDR3 bases: TGTGCCAGCAGCGCGCGGGAGGGTTACAATGAGCAGTTCTTC. Protein product: CASSAREGYNEQFF. Using reference TRBV7-6 and TRBJ2-1 for the parts outside the CDR3, the full variable domain is GAGVSQSPRYKVTKRGQDVALRCDPISGHVSLYWYRQALGQGPEFLTYFNYEAQQDKSGLPNDRFSAERPEGSISTLTIQRTEQRDSAMYRCASSAREGYNEQFFGPGTRLTVL.

The chain recombines TRBV7-3 with TRBJ1-2; 8 nucleotides agree with TRBD1. Germline loops: CDR1 SGHTA, CDR2 FQGTGA. The CDR3 extends over 13 amino acids. Trimming cost V 5 bases and J 4 bases; bases outside gene matches: 3. The CDR3 spells CASSTTGGYGYTF. In nucleotides, the CDR3 is TGTGCCAGCAGCACTACAGGGGGCTATGGCTACACCTTC.

This chain uses TRBV19 with TRBJ1-2; D gene uncertain. The germline V gene encodes CDR1 LNHDA and CDR2 SQIVND (reference sequence). This CDR3 region has 14 residues. V was clipped by 1 base and J by 0 bases, with 6 bases between them. The CDR3 region has the DNA TGTGCCAGTAGTATAGGGGCAACTAACTATGGCTACACCTTC. Its translation: CASSIGATNYGYTF.

In its sample, this clone was seen once. This chain uses TRBV4-3 with TRBJ1-2; D not certain. Germline V gene data show CDR1 as LGHNA and CDR2 as YSLEER. Trimming pared 0 bases from V and 6 bases from J, leaving 11 bases between. The CDR3 loop spans 14 amino acids. CDR3 sequence (DNA): TGCGCCAGCAGCCAAGATCCCCCGCGGAATGGCTACACCTTC. This gives the protein CASSQDPPRNGYTF.

The chain carries TRBV6-5 and TRBJ1-4; 8 nucleotides match TRBD1. This CDR3 has 15 residues. Trimming at V came to 6 bases and at J to 3 bases, leaving 6 bases not matched to a gene. Germline V lookup: CDR1 MNHEY, CDR2 SVGAGI. The CDR3 here is CASRGQVASNEKLFF. The CDR3 region has the DNA TGTGCCAGCAGGGGACAGGTAGCGTCTAATGAAAAACTGTTTTTT.

The V call is TRBV12-3 or TRBV12-4, the J call TRBJ2-3; D ambiguous. The CDR3 is 13 amino acids. V dropped 6 bases and J dropped 6 bases, with 13 bases sitting between them. The CDR3 sequence is CASRRDIPDTQYF. The CDR3 DNA reads as TGTGCCAGCAGACGAGACATTCCGGATACGCAGTATTTT.

This chain links TRBV19 with TRBJ1-5; tentative D call: TRBD1 (5 bases). CDR3 length equals 17 residues. Germline V gives CDR1 LNHDA, CDR2 SQIVND (reference sequence). Deletions cut 10 bases from V and 0 bases from J, with 22 bases between. DNA for the CDR3: TGTGCCACCCTATCCGTGGGGCCGCTGGATAGCAATCAGCCCCAGCATTTT. Translated, it gives CATLSVGPLDSNQPQHF.

The J gene is TRBJ2-3, the V gene TRBV11-2; D remains unclear. This CDR3 comprises 17 residues. With 3 bases removed from V and 0 bases from J, the gap between germline ends came to 16 bases. Germline lookup yields CDR1 SGHAT and CDR2 FQNNGV. The CDR3, as DNA: TGTGCCAGCAGCTTCTTCTTGGCGGATACTAGCACAGATACGCAGTATTTT. It codes for CASSFFLADTSTDTQYF.

The rearrangement joins TRBV24-1 to TRBJ2-3; no definite D call. Germline V gene sequence: CDR1 KGHDR, CDR2 SFDVKD. V dropped 5 bases and J dropped 2 bases, with 10 bases sitting between them. This CDR3 has 14 residues. The CDR3 loop is CATSGPRPTDTQYF. The CDR3, as DNA: TGTGCCACCAGTGGTCCCAGGCCCACAGATACGCAGTATTTT.

CDR3 bases: TGTGCCAGCAGTGCGGCCCTCGGGGGGGCGGGGAACACTGAAGCTTTCTTT. This gives the protein CASSAALGGAGNTEAFF. The V call is TRBV9, the J call TRBJ1-1, with D possibly TRBD1 on 6 matching bases. Germline loops: CDR1 SGDLS, CDR2 YYNGEE. The CDR3 length is 17 residues. V lost 5 bases and J 1 base, leaving 21 bases between the germline ends.

This sequence joins TRBV6-5 and TRBJ1-2, with D unclear. CDR1 and CDR2 from the germline V gene are MNHEY and SVGAGI. This CDR3 comprises 14 residues. Trimming shortened V by 6 bases and J by 0 bases, and 11 bases separated the two germline ends. The CDR3 DNA reads TGTGCCAGCAGGTCGACGGAGACTAACTATGGCTACACCTTC. Protein product: CASRSTETNYGYTF.

J is TRBJ1-2 and V is TRBV27; the D gene is possibly TRBD1 (5 bases). The CDR3 has 14 amino acids. With 1 base removed from V and 8 bases from J, the gap between germline ends came to 14 bases. CDR1 and CDR2 (germline): MNHEY, SMNVEV (reference sequence). CDR3 in DNA: TGTGCCAGCAGTTTATTTAGGGGACGGGAGGGCTACACCTTC. It specifies CASSLFRGREGYTF.

This clone came up a few times. This chain uses TRBV15 with TRBJ1-4; 7 bases fit TRBD1. The V and J ends lost 6 bases and 5 bases, in that order; junction bases with no gene match: 9. Germline lookup yields CDR1 LNHNV and CDR2 YYDKDF (reference sequence). The CDR3 sequence is 15 residues long. CDR3 residues: CATSPGQVDNEKLFF. The CDR3 nucleotides read TGTGCCACCAGTCCAGGACAGGTAGACAATGAAAAACTGTTTTTT.

V and J are TRBV2 and TRBJ1-1, with TRBD1 as a possible D gene (6 bases). The germline CDR1 and CDR2 sequences are SNHLY and FYNNEI. CDR3 length equals 13 residues. V was shortened by 3 bases and J by 8 bases, with 13 bases between the two germline ends. The CDR3: CASSDVRGGEAFF. The CDR3 DNA reads as TGTGCCAGCAGTGATGTCAGGGGTGGGGAAGCTTTCTTT. Full variable domain (outside the CDR3, taken from reference TRBV2 and TRBJ1-1): EPEVTQTPSHQVTQMGQEVILRCVPISNHLYFYWYRQILGQKVEFLVSFYNNEISEKSEIFDDQFSVERPDGSNFTLKIRSTKLEDSAMYFCASSDVRGGEAFFGQGTRLTVV.

The chain uses TRBV7-2 and TRBJ1-2; 7 bases line up with TRBD1. In germline, CDR1 is SGHTA, CDR2 FQGNSA. Trimming at V came to 2 bases and at J to 0 bases, leaving 6 bases not matched to a gene. This CDR3 has 16 residues. This chain's CDR3 is CASSLTGTAANYGYTF. For the CDR3, the DNA is TGTGCCAGCAGCTTAACGGGGACAGCAGCTAACTATGGCTACACCTTC.

The V and J genes are TRBV6-2 or TRBV6-3 and TRBJ2-2; 12 bases line up with TRBD2. CDR3 length: 20 residues. CDR1 and CDR2 from the germline V gene are MNHEY and SVGEGT. J lost 0 bases, V lost 2 bases, and 10 bases had no gene match. The CDR3 reads CASSYPPGLAGDTNTGELFF. The CDR3 region has the DNA TGTGCCAGCAGTTACCCCCCGGGACTAGCGGGTGACACGAACACCGGGGAGCTGTTTTTT.

CDR3 DNA: TGCGCCAGCAGCTTGGGGGGACAGGGAAATGGCTACACCTTC. This gives the protein CASSLGGQGNGYTF. The V call is TRBV5-1, the J call TRBJ1-2, with TRBD1 identical over 9 bases. CDR3 length: 14 residues. The trim removed 0 bases at V and 6 bases at J, leaving 3 bases unmatched. Germline CDR1 SGHRS, CDR2 YFSETQ.

This clone has a single count. This chain uses TRBV30 with TRBJ2-3, with TRBD2 identical over 15 bases. V was clipped by 6 bases and J by 3 bases; unmatched bases: 4. CDR3 length: 15 amino acids. The germline V gene has CDR1 GTSNPN and CDR2 SVGIG (reference sequence). DNA of the CDR3: TGTGCCTGCGGACTAGCGGGAGGGTTGACAGATACGCAGTATTTT. It encodes CACGLAGGLTDTQYF.

CDR3 in DNA: TGTGCCAGCAGTGCGGCTAGCGGGTCCTACGAGCAGTACTTC. Amino acids: CASSAASGSYEQYF. The chain has TRBV2 and TRBJ2-7; 8 nucleotides align to TRBD2. Losses at the gene ends were 4 bases for V and 1 base for J; bases not matched to a gene: 3. CDR3 length equals 14 residues. Germline V lookup: CDR1 SNHLY, CDR2 FYNNEI. Based on the CDR3 plus reference TRBV2 and TRBJ2-7, the full variable domain is EPEVTQTPSHQVTQMGQEVILRCVPISNHLYFYWYRQILGQKVEFLVSFYNNEISEKSEIFDDQFSVERPDGSNFTLKIRSTKLEDSAMYFCASSAASGSYEQYFGPGTRLTVT.

As DNA, the CDR3 is TGTGCCACCAGCAGAGTAAGGGGAACCTACGAGCAGTACTTC. Protein: CATSRVRGTYEQYF. The rearrangement uses TRBV15 and TRBJ2-7, with a weak D call TRBD1 (5 bases). The CDR3 runs 14 residues. Germline values: CDR1 LNHNV, CDR2 YYDKDF (reference sequence). The V end lost 1 base, the J end lost 2 bases, and 9 bases lay between the germline ends.

The chain is built from TRBV6-5 and TRBJ2-1, with TRBD2 matching over 10 bases. The length of the CDR3 is 15 residues. The V and J ends lost 6 bases and 6 bases, in that order; junction bases with no gene match: 8. The germline gives CDR1 MNHEY, CDR2 SVGAGI. CDR3 protein: CASSDNSGGPNEQFF. The CDR3 nucleotides are TGTGCCAGCAGCGATAATAGCGGGGGGCCCAATGAGCAGTTCTTC.

The CDR3 DNA is TGTGCCATCAGGACAGGGGGGGTCACAGATACGCAGTATTTT. Translated: CAIRTGGVTDTQYF. The rearrangement uses TRBV10-3 and TRBJ2-3, with TRBD1 identical over 9 bases. From germline, CDR1 is ENHRY and CDR2 SYGVKD. V trimming: 6 bases; J trimming: 2 bases; junction bases outside the gene matches: 3. The CDR3 has 14 residues.

This rearrangement joins TRBV7-2 to TRBJ1-2; unclear D gene. The germline V gene encodes CDR1 SGHTA and CDR2 FQGNSA. Trimming cost V 5 bases and J 1 base, with 11 bases left between them. The CDR3 totals 14 residues. DNA for the CDR3: TGTGCCAGCAGCGGAGGACGGCTTAACTATGGCTACACCTTC. Protein product: CASSGGRLNYGYTF.

The chain is built from TRBV6-5 and TRBJ2-2; no firm D call. The V gene's germline CDR1 is MNHEY and CDR2 SVGAGI. CDR3 size: 15 residues. With 2 bases removed from V and 3 bases from J, the gap between germline ends came to 10 bases. As DNA, the CDR3 is TGTGCCAGCAGTTACGGCCAGGTTCACACCGGGGAGCTGTTTTTT. Its translation: CASSYGQVHTGELFF.